The sequence of this TCR beta chain was determined in a study of early T cells in non-severe SARS-CoV-2 infection. In the study overall: It was bulk RNA from unsorted whole blood that was sequenced, and the chains were unpaired. Study observations and caveats: Using VDJdb, the matching emphasized anti-spike CD8 responses while missing private and CD4 specificities.

In the case of this clonotype: Its matching antigen is unknown.

The TCR library protocol was used to attach unique molecular identifiers. These identifiers were attached to individual cDNA molecules. TCRdb fed the 5' RACE reads into MiXCR, producing one record per CDR3 protein. The sample includes approximately 70,000 distinct CDR3 sequences, roughly 13% of them seen just once. V lost 6 bases and J 4 bases, leaving 7 bases between the germline ends. Germline V lookup: CDR1 SGHNT, CDR2 YENEEA. This CDR3 spans 12 amino acids. The genes are TRBV11-3 and TRBJ2-1; D may correspond to TRBD1 or TRBD2 (5 bases each). Material for sequencing was whole blood. The TCR sequence derives from an adult who was a healthcare worker with PCR-confirmed SARS-CoV-2 infection or an uninfected control (not recorded which). CDR3: CASSEGYNEQFF. The CDR3 DNA reads TGTGCCAGCAGTGAGGGGTACAATGAGCAGTTCTTC.